This T cell receptor (beta chain) was recovered during a study of shared clonotypes between healthy human individuals. Study-wide results and limits: A small donor pool kept down the genetic and exposure-history diversity that was represented.

Authors' data handling: Filtering was not the same, since immunoSEQ gave junction-only sequences without quality scores. Some clones are missing from TCRdb's copy, which holds only in-frame ones; the method was immunoSEQ multiplex PCR. V and J calls and clone size come straight from that table; D and trimming were deduced from the DNA. The profile shows around 2.3 million clones, 90% to 96% of them singletons. There are 15 residues in the CDR3. The J segment lost 4 bases and the V segment lost 6 bases, leaving 9 bases of the junction unmatched. CDR1 and CDR2 (germline): ENHRY, SYGVKD. Donors had no recently reported acute infections or vaccinations and were HIV-negative. The split of CD4+ cells yielded CD45RA+ naive and CD45RA-negative memory subsets. A remark on this clone: Its target is not known.

The sample comprised naive CD4+ T cells sorted from blood. Subset defined: CD45RA+ positively selected. The chain has TRBV10-3 and TRBJ2-7; the match to TRBD2 covers 10 bases. This receptor was identified in a young man in good health. CDR3 in amino acids: CAIRVLASGSYEQYF. DNA for the CDR3: TGTGCCATCAGGGTCCTGGCTAGCGGGAGTTACGAGCAGTACTTC.